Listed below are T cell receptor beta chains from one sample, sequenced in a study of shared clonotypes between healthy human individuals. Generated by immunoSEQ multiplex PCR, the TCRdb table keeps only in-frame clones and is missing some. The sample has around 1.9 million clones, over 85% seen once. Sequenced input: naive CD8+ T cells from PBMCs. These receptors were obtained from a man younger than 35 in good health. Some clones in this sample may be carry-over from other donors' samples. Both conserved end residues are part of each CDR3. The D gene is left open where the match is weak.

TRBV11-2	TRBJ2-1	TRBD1	TGTGCCAGCAGCGTAGGACAGGGGAGCTCCTACAATGAGCAGTTCTTC	CASSVGQGSSYNEQFF
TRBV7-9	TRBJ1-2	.	TGTGCCAGCAGCTTCGGGACGCCCGTCCACTATGGCTACACCTTC	CASSFGTPVHYGYTF
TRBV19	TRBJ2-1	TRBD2	TGTGCCAGTAGTATCCTAGCGGGAGGACCTCGGTCCTACAATGAGCAGTTCTTC	CASSILAGGPRSYNEQFF
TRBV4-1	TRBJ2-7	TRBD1	TGCGCCAGCAGCCAAGATGGGACAGCCTACGAGCAGTACTTC	CASSQDGTAYEQYF
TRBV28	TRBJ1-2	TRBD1	TGTGCCAGCAGCTTCGGGACAGGGCCCGGCTATGGCTACACCTTC	CASSFGTGPGYGYTF
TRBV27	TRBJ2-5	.	TGTGCCACCTCCCGGCTAGACAGCCAAGAGACCCAGTACTTC	CATSRLDSQETQYF
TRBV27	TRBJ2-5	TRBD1	TGTGCCAGCAGCACATTGGACAGGGTGGAGACCCAGTACTTC	CASSTLDRVETQYF
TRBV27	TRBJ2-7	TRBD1	TGTGCCAGCAGTTTGTACCAAGTCACAGGGGAAGGATCCTACGAGCAGTACTTC	CASSLYQVTGEGSYEQYF
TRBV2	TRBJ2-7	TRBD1	TGTGCCAGCAGAGAAGGGACAGGGCCTAGCTACGAGCAGTACTTC	CASREGTGPSYEQYF
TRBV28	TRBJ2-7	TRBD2	TGTGCCAGCAGTTTATCATTACTAGCGGGAGTCGAGCAGTACTTC	CASSLSLLAGVEQYF
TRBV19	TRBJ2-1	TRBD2	TGTGCCAGTAGTATAGTTGGCAGCGGGGGACTCTACAATGAGCAGTTCTTC	CASSIVGSGGLYNEQFF
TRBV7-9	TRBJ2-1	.	TGTGCCAGCAGCCCCTTAGTACTCCCCGGGTACAATGAGCAGTTCTTC	CASSPLVLPGYNEQFF
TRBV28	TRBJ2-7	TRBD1	TGTGCCAGCAGTTTAGTATGGGACAGGGGCTCCTACGAGCAGTACTTC	CASSLVWDRGSYEQYF
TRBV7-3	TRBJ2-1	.	TGTGCCAGCAGCTTAACGACGGGTGAGCAGTTCTTC	CASSLTTGEQFF
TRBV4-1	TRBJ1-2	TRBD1	TGCGCCAGCAGACGAGTTGGGGACAGCGACAACTATGGCTACACCTTC	CASRRVGDSDNYGYTF
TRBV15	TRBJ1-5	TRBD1	TGTGCCACCAGCGGACAGGGGGATCAGCCCCAGCATTTT	CATSGQGDQPQHF
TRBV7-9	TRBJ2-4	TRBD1	TGTGCCAGCAGCCCGGACAGGGGAGGGCTTCAGTACTTC	CASSPDRGGLQYF
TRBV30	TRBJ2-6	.	TGTGCCTGGAGTCAACAGGGCAAGGGGGCCAACGTCCTGACTTTC	CAWSQQGKGANVLTF
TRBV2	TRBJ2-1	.	TGTGCCAGCAGTGAGATCAAAAACCTCTACAATGAGCAGTTCTTC	CASSEIKNLYNEQFF
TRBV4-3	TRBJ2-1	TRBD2	TGCGCCAGCAGCCAAGATCGGGAGGGACTCGACTACAATGAGCAGTTCTTC	CASSQDREGLDYNEQFF
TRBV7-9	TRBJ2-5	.	TGTGCCAGCAGCCGGGCTAGTTTCAGGGAGACCCAGTACTTC	CASSRASFRETQYF
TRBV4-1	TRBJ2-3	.	TGCGCCAGCAGCCAAACGTCCGGGACGGCCACCACAGATACGCAGTATTTT	CASSQTSGTATTDTQYF
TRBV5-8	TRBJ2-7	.	TGTGCCAGCAGCAAGGCGGGGCGCCCCCCCTACGAGCAGTACTTC	CASSKAGRPPYEQYF
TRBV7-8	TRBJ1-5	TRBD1	TGTGCCAGCAGCTTAACACCTACAGGGGAAGTGGGCAATCAGCCCCAGCATTTT	CASSLTPTGEVGNQPQHF
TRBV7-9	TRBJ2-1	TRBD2	TGTGCCGGAACTAGCGGGAGCTCCTACAATGAGCAGTTCTTC	CAGTSGSSYNEQFF
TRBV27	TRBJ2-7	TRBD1	TGTGCCGGGGGACAGGGGGACGAGCAGTACTTC	CAGGQGDEQYF
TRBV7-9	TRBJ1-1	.	TGTGCCACCCATCGTACCCCTCATTCTGTGGTGAACACTGAAGCTTTCTTT	CATHRTPHSVVNTEAFF
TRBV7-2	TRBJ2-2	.	TGTGCCAGCAGCCCCCCGCCCACCGGGGAGCTGTTTTTT	CASSPPPTGELFF
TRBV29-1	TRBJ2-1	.	TGCAGCGTACGAGGGGGTGCCCGTTACAATGAGCAGTTCTTC	CSVRGGARYNEQFF
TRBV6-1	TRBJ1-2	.	TGTGCCAGCAGTGACCGGACCTATGGCTACACCTTC	CASSDRTYGYTF
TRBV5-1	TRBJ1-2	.	TGCGCCAGCAGCTTACCGGGAATGGACTATGGCTACACCTTC	CASSLPGMDYGYTF
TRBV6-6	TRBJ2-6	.	TGTGCCAGCAGTCCACAGGACTCTGGGGCCAACGTCCTGACTTTC	CASSPQDSGANVLTF
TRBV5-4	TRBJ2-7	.	TGTGCCAGCAGCTTGGGAGCCCCGAACGAGCAGTACTTC	CASSLGAPNEQYF
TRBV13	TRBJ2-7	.	TGTGCCAGCAGCTCAGCCGGGCCCACAGGGTACGAGCAGTACTTC	CASSSAGPTGYEQYF
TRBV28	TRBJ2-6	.	TGTGCCAGCAGTTTCAGTGGGGCCAACGTCCTGACTTTC	CASSFSGANVLTF
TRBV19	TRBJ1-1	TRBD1	TGTGCCAGTAGTCCTTCCGGGACAGTGAACACTGAAGCTTTCTTT	CASSPSGTVNTEAFF
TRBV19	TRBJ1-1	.	TGTGCCAGTAGCCCCCACGGCGGCACTGAAGCTTTCTTT	CASSPHGGTEAFF
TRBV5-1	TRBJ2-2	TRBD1	TGCGCCAGCAGAGGTCTGGGACAGGGGCAATCCGGGGAGCTGTTTTTT	CASRGLGQGQSGELFF